This T cell receptor beta chain stems from a study of T cell repertoires in cytomegalovirus infection (dated by TCRdb to between 2018 and 2021). Regarding the complete study: Recently identified HLA-C-restricted CMV epitopes, whose presentation resists viral immunomodulation, were targeted by peptide stimulations together with well-studied HLA-B-restricted epitopes. Donor HLA type was relevant to the analysis, because carriage of CMV infection together with the matching HLA type was indicated by public TCR beta signatures.

V is clipped by 3 bases and J by 0 bases, and the sequence between their germline boundaries is 12 bases long. CDR1 and CDR2 (DFQATT, SNEGSKA) derive from the germline V gene (reference sequence). The CDR3 covers 14 residues, taking in both the cysteine and the phenylalanine. CDR3 DNA only is kept here, 42 bases in frame from base 1. This clonotype was observed a handful of times. Its target antigen remains unknown. The sample holds no much larger clone one base away, and base qualities are not on file. Summary of the overall study and its limitations: The ex vivo response was dominated by HLA-C-restricted CMV-specific TCR beta clonotypes, and the single most frequent clonotype in two of eight donors was supplied by these HLA-C-restricted clonotypes. Cumulative frequency of public TCR beta family members discriminated carriers of CMV infection plus the relevant HLA type in this cohort and an independent roughly 330-donor cohort.

Instrument on record: Illumina HiSeq 1500. TCRdb cleaned the public reads at Q25 with fastp, built clones with MiXCR and kept in-frame beta chains. One record per CDR3 amino acid sequence lists the most common genes and DNA. The sample table lists hundreds of thousands of distinct CDR3 sequences, roughly 33% of them with a count of one. Roughly 20% of the sample belongs to the ten largest clones. The treatment or condition tag for this specimen amounts to: in vitro stimulation with specific CMV peptide epitopes to enrich CMV-specific T cells. This sequence was found in a human donor in good health (CMV status not recorded). Some clones in this sample may be carry-over from other donors' samples. The specimen comprised cultured PBMCs, sampled from culture after CMV antigen stimulation. Here the chain combines TRBV20-1 and TRBJ2-7; matching of 6 bases hints at TRBD1 as the D gene. The nucleotide sequence is given as TGCAGTGCTAGCGACAGGATGTACTCCTACGAGCAGTACTTC. The encoded protein is CSASDRMYSYEQYF.